This TCR beta chain is drawn from a study of blood T cell repertoires in COVID-19. Looking at the study overall: Some COVID-19 samples were acute and others convalescent; all came from the United States, Italy and Spain. PBMCs, B-cell-depleted T cells, or T cells were the source of the cDNA or gDNA that made up the material.

In the original processing: Quantification of nucleated cells was approximated via reference gene primer amplification. The method was immunoSEQ multiplex PCR; TCRdb's version includes in-frame clones alone and lacks a portion of them. The D gene and trimming were derived from the DNA, and the V and J assignments and clone size from that table. The sample holds under 150,000 clones, around three quarters seen once. V dropped 2 bases and J dropped 0 bases, with 10 bases sitting between them. From germline, CDR1 is SGHTA and CDR2 FQGNSA. The CDR3 contains 15 residues. This clone was counted only a few times.

Specimen: peripheral blood. This clonotype was obtained from a woman older than 75 with acute or convalescent COVID-19. The chain has TRBV7-2 and TRBJ1-1; possible D gene TRBD1, 5 bases. CDR3 in DNA: TGTGCCAGCAGCTTATCGGGGGGTATGAACACTGAAGCTTTCTTT. This translates into CASSLSGGMNTEAFF.